These 21 T cell receptor beta chains came from one sample sequenced in a study of T cells after yellow fever vaccination. MiXCR was run by TCRdb on the 5' RACE reads, yielding one entry per CDR3 protein. The table includes 120,000 or so distinct CDR3 sequences, more than 7.5% detected once. Here the sequenced sample was CD8+ T cells sorted from PBMCs, taken on the day of the yellow fever booster vaccination. The receptors stem from a man aged 18 to 29 who received the YFV17D yellow fever vaccine.

This rearrangement joins TRBV5-6 to TRBJ1-2; D gene ambiguous. Trimming removed 1 base from V and 7 bases from J, with 14 bases in between. Germline V gene lookup returns CDR1 SGHDT and CDR2 YYEEEE. The CDR3 is 14 residues long. CDR3 sequence (DNA): TGTGCCAGCAGCTTGAAGACACCTTGGGGTGGCTACACCTTC. Protein: CASSLKTPWGGYTF.

This clonotype was detected only a few times. The genes are TRBV12-3 or TRBV12-4 and TRBJ2-5; the match to TRBD2 covers 11 bases. This CDR3 is 15 amino acids long. The ends lost 5 bases at V and 5 bases at J; junction bases unmatched: 7. The CDR3 bases are TGTGCCAGCAGTATTCTACTAGCGGGGGTTGAGACCCAGTACTTC. It codes for CASSILLAGVETQYF.

This clonotype was detected a few times. The chain employs TRBV6-2 or TRBV6-3 and TRBJ2-1, with TRBD2 matching over 13 bases. V dropped 6 bases and J dropped 2; count of bases not matched to a gene: 1. There are 15 residues in the CDR3. Germline CDR1 MNHEY, CDR2 SVGEGT. CDR3: CASRGLAGAYNEQFF. In DNA, the CDR3 is TGTGCCAGCAGAGGACTAGCGGGGGCCTACAATGAGCAGTTCTTC.

This clonotype has at least ten counts. This rearrangement joins TRBV7-8 to TRBJ2-4; perhaps TRBD2 as D (6 bases). The ends were cut back, 1 base at V and 9 bases at J, with 10 bases in the middle. CDR1 SGHVS and CDR2 FQNEAQ come from the germline V gene. This CDR3 comprises 13 residues. The CDR3 region is CASSLGGDPIQYF. In DNA form, the CDR3 reads TGTGCCAGCAGCTTAGGGGGGGATCCCATTCAGTACTTC. The full variable domain, with the rest looked up from reference TRBV7-8 and TRBJ2-4, is GAGVSQSPRYKVAKRGQDVALRCDPISGHVSLFWYQQALGQGPEFLTYFQNEAQLDKSGLPSDRFFAERPEGSVSTLKIQRTQQEDSAVYLCASSLGGDPIQYFGAGTRLSVL.

This chain connects TRBV11-2 to TRBJ2-7; possibly TRBD1 or TRBD2 for D (5 bases each). Germline V gives CDR1 SGHAT, CDR2 FQNNGV. The V gene lost 5 bases and the J gene lost 0 bases, with 14 bases spanning the gap. The CDR3 totals 15 residues. Here the CDR3 DNA reads TGTGCCAGCAGCCCCGGGGCAGGGAGCTCCTACGAGCAGTACGTC. It encodes CASSPGAGSSYEQYV.

This clonotype was observed a handful of times. The chain uses TRBV19 and TRBJ2-1; D might be TRBD2 (5 bases). Germline V gene data show CDR1 as LNHDA and CDR2 as SQIVND (reference sequence). There are 18 residues in the CDR3. V was cut by 2 bases and J by 7 bases, with 24 bases left in between. The CDR3 spells CASSIIGRGRRNPNEQFF. CDR3 sequence (DNA): TGTGCCAGTAGTATAATAGGTAGAGGGAGACGGAACCCGAATGAGCAGTTCTTC.

This clonotype showed up many times. The chain couples TRBV5-1 to TRBJ1-5, with 7 positions matching TRBD1. The CDR3 runs to 15 residues. Trimming removed 2 bases from V and 4 bases from J; junction bases left unmatched: 6. Germline lookup yields CDR1 SGHRS and CDR2 YFSETQ. The CDR3, as DNA: TGCGCCAGCAGCTTACGCGGACAGGCAAATCAGCCCCAGCATTTT. Its protein product is CASSLRGQANQPQHF.

V and J are TRBV6-5 and TRBJ2-5; 10 nucleotides match TRBD1. CDR1 is MNHEY and CDR2 is SVGAGI in the germline V gene. This CDR3 contains 16 residues. V trimming: 2 bases; J trimming: 5 bases; junction bases outside the gene matches: 8. The CDR3 region is CASSYTAGTGEETQYF. The CDR3, as DNA: TGTGCCAGCAGTTACACCGCCGGGACAGGGGAGGAGACCCAGTACTTC.

A word on this clonotype: The germline gene is not matched at one end of the junction; a read error may be the cause. The gene calls are TRBV20-1 and TRBJ2-2; 9 nucleotides agree with TRBD1. Germline lookup yields CDR1 DFQATT and CDR2 SNEGSKA (reference sequence). This CDR3 region has 15 residues. Here the CDR3 DNA reads TGCAGTGCAACTCATGGACAGGGGAACATCGGGGAGCTGTTTTTT. Residues: CSATHGQGNIGELFF.

Comment on this clonotype: This is likely a read error, given that the CDR3 carries no conserved phenylalanine or tryptophan at its end. It is unclear where the CDR3 begins or ends on the DNA, so no DNA is shown, and the CDR3 is as TCRdb lists it. The chain couples TRBV20-1 to TRBJ2-3; the table calls TRBD1, which could not be checked here. Germline CDR1 and CDR2: DFQATT and SNEGSKA (reference sequence). The CDR3 is made up of 8 amino acids, end residues included. The CDR3 here is CSASAPQG.

In its sample, this clonotype was seen a few times. This chain joins TRBV29-1 and TRBJ2-3; 13 bases line up with TRBD2. Germline V CDR1 and CDR2: SQVTM, ANQGSEA. V shed 3 bases, J shed 3 bases, and the junction held 6 bases outside the gene matches. The CDR3 consists of 16 residues. CDR3 bases: TGCAGCGTTGACGGACTAGCGGGGGTTCTAACAGATACGCAGTATTTT. Protein sequence: CSVDGLAGVLTDTQYF.

With regard to this clonotype: The junction departs from germline at one end; a sequencing error may be responsible. This chain connects TRBV4-1 to TRBJ1-1; D uncertain. Germline V lookup: CDR1 MGHRA, CDR2 YSYEKL. This CDR3 is built from 12 residues. CDR3 in amino acids: CASSQDRQEAVF. The CDR3 DNA reads TGCGCCAGCAGCCAAGATCGGCAGGAAGCTGTCTTT.

This clonotype appeared a few times. This chain connects TRBV11-3 to TRBJ2-5, with 9 bases matching TRBD1. Germline V lookup: CDR1 SGHNT, CDR2 YENEEA. Trimming removed 4 bases from V and 4 bases from J; junction bases left unmatched: 4. This CDR3 contains 14 residues. The chain's CDR3 is CASSSTGGGETQYF. The CDR3 bases are TGTGCCAGCAGCTCTACAGGGGGCGGAGAGACCCAGTACTTC. Using reference TRBV11-3 and TRBJ2-5 for the parts outside the CDR3, the full variable domain is EAGVVQSPRYKIIEKKQPVAFWCNPISGHNTLYWYLQNLGQGPELLIRYENEEAVDDSQLPKDRFSAERLKGVDSTLKIQPAELGDSAVYLCASSSTGGGETQYFGPGTRLLVL.

This clonotype was observed a handful of times. This chain joins TRBV29-1 and TRBJ1-1, with D uncertain. The germline V and J ends were trimmed by 4 bases and 4 bases, with 16 bases remaining between them. The CDR3 contains 14 residues. Germline CDR1 is SQVTM and CDR2 is ANQGSEA. The CDR3 spells CSVVLPRDFTEAFF. CDR3 DNA: TGCAGCGTTGTACTTCCCCGGGATTTCACTGAAGCTTTCTTT. Filled out from reference TRBV29-1 and TRBJ1-1, the complete variable domain reads SAVISQKPSRDICQRGTSLTIQCQVDSQVTMMFWYRQQPGQSLTLIATANQGSEATYESGFVIDKFPISRPNLTFSTLTVSNMSPEDSSIYLCSVVLPRDFTEAFFGQGTRLTVV.

The rearrangement links TRBV11-2 to TRBJ1-6; D not resolved. From germline, CDR1 is SGHAT and CDR2 FQNNGV. V lost 5 bases and J lost 13, with 12 bases in between. The length of the CDR3 is 12 residues. This CDR3 reads CASSALWDPLHF. The CDR3 DNA follows: TGTGCCAGCAGCGCTCTATGGGATCCCCTCCACTTT.

The chain has TRBV7-8 and TRBJ1-5; 7 bases line up with TRBD1. Germline values: CDR1 SGHVS, CDR2 FQNEAQ. The CDR3 length is 16 residues. V trimming: 2 bases; J trimming: 0 bases; junction bases outside the gene matches: 4. The CDR3, as DNA: TGTGCCAGCAGCTTACAGGGGGGGTATAGCAATCAGCCCCAGCATTTT. It codes for CASSLQGGYSNQPQHF.

J is TRBJ2-1 and V is TRBV7-3; D unresolved. Looked up from germline, CDR1 is SGHTA and CDR2 is FQGTGA. V was clipped by 0 bases and J by 3 bases, with 9 bases between them. This CDR3 comprises 15 residues. CDR3 nucleotide sequence: TGTGCCAGCAGCTTAACGGGAACAAGCTACAATGAGCAGTTCTTC. It translates to CASSLTGTSYNEQFF.

The gene calls are TRBV29-1 and TRBJ2-2, with 10 bases matching TRBD1. Germline CDR1 SQVTM, CDR2 ANQGSEA. The CDR3 runs 13 residues. V gave up 4 bases and J gave up 8 bases; unmatched junction bases: 4. CDR3 residues: CSVGQGAEGELFF. The CDR3 coding sequence is TGCAGCGTTGGACAGGGGGCGGAGGGGGAGCTGTTTTTT.

This clonotype has more than one count but fewer than ten. J is TRBJ2-2 and V is TRBV9, with D tentatively TRBD1 (6 bases). V was shortened by 4 bases and J by 6 bases, with 10 bases between the two germline ends. The CDR3 has 13 amino acids. CDR1 is SGDLS, CDR2 YYNGEE, per germline. In nucleotides, the CDR3 is TGTGCCAGCAGCTCAGGGGACCCCGGGGAGCTGTTTTTT. Its protein product is CASSSGDPGELFF.

This clonotype appeared many times. The chain is built from TRBV10-3 and TRBJ1-2; D not certain. V was trimmed by 1 base and J by 4 bases, leaving 16 bases between them. CDR1 and CDR2 from the germline V gene are ENHRY and SYGVKD. This CDR3 contains 16 residues. The DNA of the CDR3 is TGTGCCATCAGTGAGTGGAGAACAGATTTACCCTATGGCTACACCTTC. Encoded protein: CAISEWRTDLPYGYTF.

This clonotype was observed at least ten times. The chain is built from TRBV24-1 and TRBJ2-2; D gene ambiguous. CDR1 and CDR2 from the germline V gene are KGHDR and SFDVKD. The CDR3 runs to 14 residues. The V and J ends lost 0 bases and 3 bases respectively, with 4 bases between them. CDR3 coding DNA: TGTGCCACCAGTGATTTGCTGGACACCGGGGAGCTGTTTTTT. It codes for CATSDLLDTGELFF.